A selection of T cell receptor beta chains follows, all from one sample in a study of post-analysis software for immune sequencing data. TCRdb redid the calling of the PCR reads with MiXCR, one entry per CDR3 protein. The sample contains about 540,000 distinct CDR3 sequences, about a third of which appear only once. Sequenced: blood. The receptors stem from a girl under 18 with multiple sclerosis. Each CDR3 is given with its conserved first and last residue. D genes are given only for firm matches. Where a row states a size, it is once, few, many or the class of an expanded clone; other rows omit it.

j_call cdr3_length v_call d_call clone_size cdr3_nt cdr3_aa
TRBJ2-1 16 TRBV7-9 TRBD2 . TGTGCCAGCAGCTTGTCGTTAGCGGGGACTTACAATGAGCAGTTCTTC CASSLSLAGTYNEQFF
TRBJ2-1 13 TRBV29-1 . few TGCAGCGTTGTCGGGCAGGGGAGGAATGAGCAGTTCTTC CSVVGQGRNEQFF
TRBJ2-3 14 TRBV11-2 . . TGTGTCAGCACCGCTTGGGGGGCTGAAGATACGCAGTATTTT CVSTAWGAEDTQYF
TRBJ2-7 14 TRBV5-5 . . TGTGCCAGCGGCCGCGTTGACAGTTCCTACGAGCAGTACTTC CASGRVDSSYEQYF
TRBJ2-3 15 TRBV5-1 TRBD1 . TGCGCCAGCAGCTTGGCGCAGGGGGCTTCAGATACGCAGTATTTT CASSLAQGASDTQYF
TRBJ2-5 15 TRBV20-1 TRBD2 few TGCAGTGCGTTTCCCCTGCGGGGGGGGCAAGAGACCCAGTACTTC CSAFPLRGGQETQYF
TRBJ2-2 14 TRBV11-1 . . TGTGCCAGCAGCATGGACAGCTACACCGGGGAGCTGTTTTTT CASSMDSYTGELFF
TRBJ2-3 16 TRBV6-5 TRBD2 . TGTGCCAGCAGTACCTCCTTAGCGGGAGGTACAGATACGCAGTATTTT CASSTSLAGGTDTQYF
TRBJ1-2 15 TRBV6-1 TRBD1 . TGTGCCAGCAGTGAAGCGCTTCGGGACAGGGGGGGCTACACCTTC CASSEALRDRGGYTF
TRBJ1-3 13 TRBV3-1 . . TGTGCCAGCAGCTCGGGCTCTGGAAACACCATATATTTT CASSSGSGNTIYF
TRBJ1-1 17 TRBV7-9 . few TGTGCCAGCAGCTTAGCACAGTTGGGCTATACAGATACTGAAGCTTTCTTT CASSLAQLGYTDTEAFF